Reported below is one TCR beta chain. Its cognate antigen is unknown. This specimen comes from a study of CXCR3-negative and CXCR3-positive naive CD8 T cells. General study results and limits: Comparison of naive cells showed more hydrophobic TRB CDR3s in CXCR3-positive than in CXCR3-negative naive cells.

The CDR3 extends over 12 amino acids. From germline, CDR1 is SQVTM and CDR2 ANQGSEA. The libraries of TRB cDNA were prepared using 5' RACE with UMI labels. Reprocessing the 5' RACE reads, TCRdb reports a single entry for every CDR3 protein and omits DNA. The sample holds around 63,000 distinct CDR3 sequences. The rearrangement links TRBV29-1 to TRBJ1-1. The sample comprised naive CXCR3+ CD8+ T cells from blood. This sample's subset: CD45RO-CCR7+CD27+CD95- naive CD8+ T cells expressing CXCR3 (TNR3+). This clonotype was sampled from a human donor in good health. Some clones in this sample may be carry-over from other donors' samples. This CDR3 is CSHATGRSEAFF.